This TCR beta chain was recorded in a study of beta chain features in type 1 diabetes. Study conclusions and caveats: HLA effects on TCRB rearrangement stayed unresolved here. Possibly, sequencing cDNA over-represented cells that had high TCR expression levels. Within each of all four CD4+ subsets, Type 1 diabetes patients had TCRB CDR3s that were moderately but significantly shorter.

Germline trimming cut 1 base from V and 4 bases from J; bases unmatched to any gene: 15. Per germline, CDR1 SGHRS and CDR2 YFSETQ. The CDR3 consists of 20 residues. As regards this clone: The target antigen is unknown.

Expressed TCRB transcripts got sequenced, as all isolated RNA was reverse transcribed. The method was immunoSEQ multiplex PCR; TCRdb's version includes in-frame clones alone and lacks a portion of them. The table shows about 660,000 clones, with about an eighth occurring only once. The gene calls are TRBV5-1 and TRBJ2-3; 13 bases agree with TRBD2. This receptor was identified in a man in his late teens or twenties with type 1 diabetes. The sample comprised naive CD4+ T cells from blood. The CDR3 reads CASSLPRGLAGPGAADTQYF. The CDR3 coding sequence is TGCGCCAGCAGCTTGCCTCGGGGACTAGCGGGACCTGGTGCGGCAGATACGCAGTATTTT.